This T cell receptor beta chain is from a study of PD-1 blockade in classical Hodgkin lymphoma. Study background: Patients were given intravenous nivolumab, 3 mg/kg, every 2 weeks.

This clone has only one observation. Antigen specificity is unknown. The germline CDR1 and CDR2 sequences are SEHNR and FQNEAQ (reference sequence). This CDR3 is 17 amino acids long. The V gene end was trimmed by 2 bases and the J gene end by 7 bases; junction bases not matched to a gene: 12. Study results and limitations: The CD4+ diversity rise by C4D1 was clearest in complete responders. Newly diagnosed patients reportedly trailed healthy donors in baseline TCR diversity.

Clones were sequenced by immunoSEQ multiplex PCR, and TCRdb holds only the in-frame ones, with some missing. The sample records approximately 70,000 clones, roughly 91% being singletons. There was relapse after autologous stem cell transplantation in every patient, and there was variation in brentuximab vedotin exposure. This sample comprised peripheral blood mononuclear cells (PBMCs), obtained at baseline. The chain combines TRBV7-9 with TRBJ2-7; TRBD2 matches at 12 bases. This clonotype originated in a human donor with classical Hodgkin lymphoma. As DNA, the CDR3 is TGTGCCAGCAGCTTACCTCGGACTAGCGGGGCCTTGAGGGAGCAGTACTTC. Its protein product is CASSLPRTSGALREQYF.